The 3 T cell receptor beta chains presented below share a single source sample, sequenced in a study of blood T cell repertoires in COVID-19. Some clones are missing from TCRdb's copy, which holds only in-frame ones; the method was immunoSEQ multiplex PCR. The repertoire holds about 160,000 clones, with 65% to 85% as singletons. Material for sequencing was peripheral blood. The source of these receptors is a woman aged 80 or over with acute or convalescent COVID-19.

This clone was recorded a few times. The rearrangement joins TRBV29-1 to TRBJ1-1, with D possibly being TRBD1 (6 bases). Per germline, CDR1 SQVTM and CDR2 ANQGSEA. Deletions cut 6 bases from V and 1 base from J, with 9 bases between. The CDR3 contains 12 residues. CDR3 region: CSVGQTNTEAFF. The DNA for the CDR3 is TGCAGCGTCGGACAGACGAACACTGAAGCTTTCTTT.

The chain carries TRBV18 and TRBJ1-3; D may be TRBD1 (5 bases). Trimming removed 1 base at V and 0 bases at J, with 31 bases between. CDR3 length: 23 amino acids. The germline V gene encodes CDR1 KGHSH and CDR2 LQKENI. DNA of the CDR3: TGTGCCAGCTCACCACTCTATCCGGGACGGCGGGATCCCCCTCTAAACTCTGGAAACACCATATATTTT. Residues: CASSPLYPGRRDPPLNSGNTIYF. Filled out from reference TRBV18 and TRBJ1-3, the complete variable domain reads NAGVMQNPRHLVRRRGQEARLRCSPMKGHSHVYWYRQLPEEGLKFMVYLQKENIIDESGMPKERFSAEFPKEGPSILRIQQVVRGDSAAYFCASSPLYPGRRDPPLNSGNTIYFGEGSWLTVV.

J is TRBJ2-7 and V is TRBV29-1; D is ambiguous. This CDR3 has 12 amino acids. The germline V and J ends were trimmed by 6 bases and 0 bases, with 9 bases remaining between them. Germline lookup yields CDR1 SQVTM and CDR2 ANQGSEA. CDR3 amino acids: CSVYLSSYEQYF. DNA for the CDR3: TGCAGCGTGTACCTGAGCTCCTACGAGCAGTACTTC.